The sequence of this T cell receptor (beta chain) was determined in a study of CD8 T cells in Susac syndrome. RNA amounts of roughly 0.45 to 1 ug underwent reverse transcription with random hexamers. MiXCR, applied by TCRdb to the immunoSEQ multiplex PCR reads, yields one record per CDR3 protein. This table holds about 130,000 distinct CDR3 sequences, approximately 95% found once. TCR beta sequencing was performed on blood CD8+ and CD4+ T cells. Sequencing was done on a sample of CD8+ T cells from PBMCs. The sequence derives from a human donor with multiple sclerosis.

The CDR3 sequence is CASSPGDSSRDWGTQYF. The CDR3 coding sequence is TGTGCCAGCAGCCCAGGGGACAGCTCTAGAGACTGGGGGACCCAGTACTTC. The rearrangement uses TRBV12-3 or TRBV12-4 and TRBJ2-5, with TRBD1 matching 7 bases. The CDR3 runs to 17 residues. Losses at the gene ends were 6 bases for V and 7 bases for J; bases not matched to a gene: 20.